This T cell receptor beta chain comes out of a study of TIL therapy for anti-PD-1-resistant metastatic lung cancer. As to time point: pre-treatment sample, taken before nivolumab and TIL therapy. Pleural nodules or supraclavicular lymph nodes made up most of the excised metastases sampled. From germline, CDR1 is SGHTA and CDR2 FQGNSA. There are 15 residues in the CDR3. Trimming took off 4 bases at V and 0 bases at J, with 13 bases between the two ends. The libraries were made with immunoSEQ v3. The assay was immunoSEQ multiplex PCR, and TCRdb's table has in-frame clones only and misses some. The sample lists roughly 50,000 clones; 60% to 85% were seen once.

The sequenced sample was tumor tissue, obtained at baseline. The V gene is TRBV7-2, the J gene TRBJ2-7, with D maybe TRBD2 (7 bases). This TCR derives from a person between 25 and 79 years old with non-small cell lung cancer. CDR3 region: CASSWGGATSYEQYF. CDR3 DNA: TGTGCCAGCAGCTGGGGGGGCGCGACCTCCTACGAGCAGTACTTC.